This TCR beta chain was identified during a study of blood T cell repertoires in COVID-19. In the study overall: COVID-19 samples, acute and convalescent, were from the United States, Italy and Spain. T cells, B-cell-depleted T cells, or PBMCs provided the cDNA or gDNA that served as material.

This CDR3 has 16 amino acids. The germline V and J ends were trimmed by 1 base and 0 bases, with 10 bases remaining between them. CDR1 and CDR2 from the germline V gene are SGHVS and FNYEAQ. Authors' analysis steps: Estimated nucleated cell counts came from reference gene primer amplification. Clones were sequenced by immunoSEQ multiplex PCR, and TCRdb holds only the in-frame ones, with some missing. The DNA gave D and trimming, while V, J and clone size come from that table. The sample lists under 150,000 clones, around 85% occurring once. The receptor comes from a man aged 45-60 years with acute or convalescent COVID-19. Material: peripheral blood. The J gene is TRBJ1-3, the V gene TRBV7-6, with D hard to call. CDR3 protein: CASSLGQAYSGNTIYF. The CDR3 bases are TGTGCCAGCAGCTTAGGTCAGGCGTACTCTGGAAACACCATATATTTT. The whole variable domain, remainder taken from reference TRBV7-6 and TRBJ1-3, is GAGVSQSPRYKVTKRGQDVALRCDPISGHVSLYWYRQALGQGPEFLTYFNYEAQQDKSGLPNDRFSAERPEGSISTLTIQRTEQRDSAMYRCASSLGQAYSGNTIYFGEGSWLTVV.